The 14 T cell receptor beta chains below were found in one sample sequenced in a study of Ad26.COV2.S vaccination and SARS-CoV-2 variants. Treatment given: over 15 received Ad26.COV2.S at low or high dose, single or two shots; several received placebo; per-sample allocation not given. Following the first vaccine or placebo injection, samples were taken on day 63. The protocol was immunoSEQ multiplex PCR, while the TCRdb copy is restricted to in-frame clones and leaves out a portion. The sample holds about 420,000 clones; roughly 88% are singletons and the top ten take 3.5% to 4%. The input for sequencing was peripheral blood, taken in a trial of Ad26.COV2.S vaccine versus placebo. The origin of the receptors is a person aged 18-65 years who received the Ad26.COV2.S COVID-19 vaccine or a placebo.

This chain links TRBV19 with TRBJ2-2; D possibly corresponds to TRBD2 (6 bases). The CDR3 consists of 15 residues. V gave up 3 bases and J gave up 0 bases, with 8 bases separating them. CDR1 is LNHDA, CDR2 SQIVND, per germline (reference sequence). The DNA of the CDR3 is TGTGCCAGTAGTATCGGAGGGGCGAACACCGGGGAGCTGTTTTTT. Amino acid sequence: CASSIGGANTGELFF.

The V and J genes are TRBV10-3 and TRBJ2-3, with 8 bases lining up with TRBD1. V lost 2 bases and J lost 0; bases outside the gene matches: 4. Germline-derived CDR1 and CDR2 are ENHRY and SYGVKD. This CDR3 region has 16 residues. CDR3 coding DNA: TGTGCCATCAGTGAGCAGGGGGCCCCAAGCACAGATACGCAGTATTTT. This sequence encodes CAISEQGAPSTDTQYF.

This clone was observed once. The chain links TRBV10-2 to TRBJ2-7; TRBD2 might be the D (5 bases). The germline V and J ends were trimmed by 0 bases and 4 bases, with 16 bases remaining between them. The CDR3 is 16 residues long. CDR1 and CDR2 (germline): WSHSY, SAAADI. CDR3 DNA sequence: TGCGCCAGCAGTGAGTCGCGGGTCCTACCTTTTTACGAGCAGTACTTC. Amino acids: CASSESRVLPFYEQYF.

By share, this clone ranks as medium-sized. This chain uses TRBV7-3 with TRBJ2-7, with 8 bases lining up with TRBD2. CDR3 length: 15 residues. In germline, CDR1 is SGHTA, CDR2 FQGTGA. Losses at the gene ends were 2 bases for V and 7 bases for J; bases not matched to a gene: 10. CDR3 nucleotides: TGTGCCAGCAGCTTAGCGGGGGGAACGTCGGAAGAGCAGTACTTC. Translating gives CASSLAGGTSEEQYF.

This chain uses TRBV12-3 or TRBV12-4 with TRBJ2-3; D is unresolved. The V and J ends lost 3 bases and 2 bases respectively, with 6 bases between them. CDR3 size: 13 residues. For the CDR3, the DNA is TGTGCCAGCAGTTTTGCGGCCACAGATACGCAGTATTTT. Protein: CASSFAATDTQYF.

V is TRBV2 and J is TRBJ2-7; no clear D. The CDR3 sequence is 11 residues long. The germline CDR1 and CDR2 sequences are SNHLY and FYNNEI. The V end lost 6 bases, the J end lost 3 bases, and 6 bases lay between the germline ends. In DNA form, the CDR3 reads TGTGCCAGCAGGGGCCTCTACGAGCAGTACTTC. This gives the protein CASRGLYEQYF.

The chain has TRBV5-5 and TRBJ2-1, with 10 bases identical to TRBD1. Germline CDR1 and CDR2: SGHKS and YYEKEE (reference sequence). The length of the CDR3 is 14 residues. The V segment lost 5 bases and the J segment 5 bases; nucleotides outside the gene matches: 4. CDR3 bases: TGTGCCAGCAGTGGGGGGACAGGGGACAATGAGCAGTTCTTC. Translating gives CASSGGTGDNEQFF. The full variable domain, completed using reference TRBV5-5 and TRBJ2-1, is DAGVTQSPTHLIKTRGQQVTLRCSPISGHKSVSWYQQVLGQGPQFIFQYYEKEERGRGNFPDRFSARQFPNYSSELNVNALLLGDSALYLCASSGGTGDNEQFFGPGTRLTVL.

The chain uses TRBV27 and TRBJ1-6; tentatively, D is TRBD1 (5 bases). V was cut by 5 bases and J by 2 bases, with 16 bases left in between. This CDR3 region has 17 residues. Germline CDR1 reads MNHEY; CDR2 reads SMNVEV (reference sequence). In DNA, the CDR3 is TGTGCCAGCAGTCCTCTACAGGCGTACACCTATAATTCACCCCTCCACTTT. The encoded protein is CASSPLQAYTYNSPLHF.

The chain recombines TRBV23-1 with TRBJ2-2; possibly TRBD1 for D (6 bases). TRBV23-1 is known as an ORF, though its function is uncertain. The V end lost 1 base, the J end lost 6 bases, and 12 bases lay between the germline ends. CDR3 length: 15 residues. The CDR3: CASSQFTKGAGELFF. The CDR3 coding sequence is TGCGCCAGCAGTCAATTTACTAAGGGGGCCGGGGAGCTGTTTTTT.

Here the CDR3 DNA reads TGTGCCAGTAATACAGGGGGCGGAGATACGCAGTATTTT. Its protein is CASNTGGGDTQYF. V is TRBV19 and J is TRBJ2-3; 9 nucleotides match TRBD1. The CDR3 totals 13 residues. The germline V gene encodes CDR1 LNHDA and CDR2 SQIVND (reference sequence). Trimming removed 7 bases from V and 5 bases from J; junction bases left unmatched: 4.

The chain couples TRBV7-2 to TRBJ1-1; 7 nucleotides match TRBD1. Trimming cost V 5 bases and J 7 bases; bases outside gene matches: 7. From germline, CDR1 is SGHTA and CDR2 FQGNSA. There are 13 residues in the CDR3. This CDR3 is CASSPGTVIEAFF. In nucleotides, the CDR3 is TGTGCCAGCAGCCCAGGGACAGTTATTGAAGCTTTCTTT.

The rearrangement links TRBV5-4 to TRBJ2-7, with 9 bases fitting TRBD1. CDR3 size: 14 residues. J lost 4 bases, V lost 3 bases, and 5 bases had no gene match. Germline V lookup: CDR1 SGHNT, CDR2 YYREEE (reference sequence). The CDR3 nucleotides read TGTGCCAGCAGCTCGCGGACAGGGGAATACGAGCAGTACTTC. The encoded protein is CASSSRTGEYEQYF.

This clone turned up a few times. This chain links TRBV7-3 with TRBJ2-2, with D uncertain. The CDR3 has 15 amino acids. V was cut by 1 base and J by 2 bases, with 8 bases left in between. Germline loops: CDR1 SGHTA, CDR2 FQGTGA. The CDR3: CASSLISGNTGELFF. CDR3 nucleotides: TGTGCCAGCAGCTTAATCTCGGGCAACACCGGGGAGCTGTTTTTT.

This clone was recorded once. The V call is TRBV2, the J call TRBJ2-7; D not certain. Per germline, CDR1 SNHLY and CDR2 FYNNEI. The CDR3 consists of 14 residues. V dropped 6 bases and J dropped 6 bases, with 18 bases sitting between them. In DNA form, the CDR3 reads TGTGCCAGCAGACAAGGACCGATGCTCGGCGAGCAGTACTTC. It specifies CASRQGPMLGEQYF.